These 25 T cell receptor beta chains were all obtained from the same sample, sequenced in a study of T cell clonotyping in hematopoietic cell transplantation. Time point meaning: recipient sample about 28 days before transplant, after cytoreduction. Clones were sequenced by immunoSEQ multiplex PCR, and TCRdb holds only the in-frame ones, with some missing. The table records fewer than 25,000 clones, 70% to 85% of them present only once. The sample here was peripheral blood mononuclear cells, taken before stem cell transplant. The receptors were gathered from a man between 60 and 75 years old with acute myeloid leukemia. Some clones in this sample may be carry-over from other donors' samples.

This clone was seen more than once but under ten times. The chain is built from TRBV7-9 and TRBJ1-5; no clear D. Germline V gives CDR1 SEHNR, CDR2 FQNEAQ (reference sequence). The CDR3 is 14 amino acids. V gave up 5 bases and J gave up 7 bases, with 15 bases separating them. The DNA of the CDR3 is TGTGCCAGCAGCATTAGTGCAGGCGGCCAGCCCCAGCATTTT. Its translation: CASSISAGGQPQHF.

CDR3 nucleotide sequence: TGTGCCAGCAGTTCGGACAGACAAGAGACCCAGTACTTC. Its translation is CASSSDRQETQYF. The rearrangement joins TRBV11-2 to TRBJ2-5, with D perhaps matching TRBD1 (6 bases). Looked up from germline, CDR1 is SGHAT and CDR2 is FQNNGV. Trimming removed 6 bases at V and 2 bases at J, with 10 bases between. The CDR3 totals 13 residues. The full variable domain, completed using reference TRBV11-2 and TRBJ2-5, is EAGVAQSPRYKIIEKRQSVAFWCNPISGHATLYWYQQILGQGPKLLIQFQNNGVVDDSQLPKDRFSAERLKGVDSTLKIQPAKLEDSAVYLCASSSDRQETQYFGPGTRLLVL.

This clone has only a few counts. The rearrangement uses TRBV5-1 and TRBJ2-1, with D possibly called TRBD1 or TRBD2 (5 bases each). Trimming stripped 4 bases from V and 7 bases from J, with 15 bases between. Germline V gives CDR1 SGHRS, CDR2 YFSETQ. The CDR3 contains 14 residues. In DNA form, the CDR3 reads TGCGCCAGCAGCAGTACCGGGACGCATAATGAGCAGTTCTTC. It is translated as CASSSTGTHNEQFF.

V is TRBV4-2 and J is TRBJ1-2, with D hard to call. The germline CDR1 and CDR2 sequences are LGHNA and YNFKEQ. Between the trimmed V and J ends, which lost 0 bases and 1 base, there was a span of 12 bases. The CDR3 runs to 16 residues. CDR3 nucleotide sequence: TGTGCCAGCAGCCAAGATCGGAGGGCAGTTAACTATGGCTACACCTTC. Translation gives CASSQDRRAVNYGYTF.

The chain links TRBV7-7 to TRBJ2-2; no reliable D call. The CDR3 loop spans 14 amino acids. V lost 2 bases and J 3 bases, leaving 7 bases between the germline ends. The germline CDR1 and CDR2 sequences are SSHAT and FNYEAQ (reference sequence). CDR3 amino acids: CASSLYGDTGELFF. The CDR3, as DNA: TGTGCCAGCAGCTTATATGGGGACACCGGGGAGCTGTTTTTT.

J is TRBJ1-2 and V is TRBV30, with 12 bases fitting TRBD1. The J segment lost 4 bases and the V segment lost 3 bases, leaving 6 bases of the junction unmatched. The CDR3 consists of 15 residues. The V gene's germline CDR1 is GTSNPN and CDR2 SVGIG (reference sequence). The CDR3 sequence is CAWSRDRGRIYGYTF. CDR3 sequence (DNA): TGTGCCTGGAGCAGGGACAGGGGGCGCATCTATGGCTACACCTTC.

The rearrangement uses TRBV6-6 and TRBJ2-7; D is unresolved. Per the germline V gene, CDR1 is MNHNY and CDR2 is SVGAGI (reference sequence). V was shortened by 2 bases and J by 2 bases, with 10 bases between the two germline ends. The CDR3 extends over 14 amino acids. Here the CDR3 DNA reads TGTGCCAGCAGTTACGTAGGTGGAGCCTACGAGCAGTACTTC. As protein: CASSYVGGAYEQYF.

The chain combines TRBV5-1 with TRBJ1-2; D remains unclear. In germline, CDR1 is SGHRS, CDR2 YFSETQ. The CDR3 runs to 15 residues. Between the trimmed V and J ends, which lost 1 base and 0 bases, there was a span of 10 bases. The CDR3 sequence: CASSLKRAPNYGYTF. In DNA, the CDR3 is TGCGCCAGCAGCTTGAAACGGGCCCCTAACTATGGCTACACCTTC.

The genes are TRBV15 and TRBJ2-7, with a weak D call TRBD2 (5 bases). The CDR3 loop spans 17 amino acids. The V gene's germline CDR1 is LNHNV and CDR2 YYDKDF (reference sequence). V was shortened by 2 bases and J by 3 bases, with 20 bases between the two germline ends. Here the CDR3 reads CATSRPRPGLKGYEQYF. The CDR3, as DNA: TGTGCCACCAGCAGACCACGCCCTGGACTGAAGGGCTACGAGCAGTACTTC.

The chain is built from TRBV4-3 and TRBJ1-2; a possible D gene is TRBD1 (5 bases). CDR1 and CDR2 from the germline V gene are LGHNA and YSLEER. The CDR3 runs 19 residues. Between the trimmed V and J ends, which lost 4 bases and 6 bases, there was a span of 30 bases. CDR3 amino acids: CASSPKGSLSSPGLDGYTF. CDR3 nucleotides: TGCGCCAGCAGCCCGAAGGGGTCGTTAAGTAGTCCCGGCTTGGATGGCTACACCTTC.

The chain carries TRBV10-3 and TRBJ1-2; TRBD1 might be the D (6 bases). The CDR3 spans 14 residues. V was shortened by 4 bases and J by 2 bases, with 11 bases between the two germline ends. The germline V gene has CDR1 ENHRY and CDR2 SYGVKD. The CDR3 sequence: CAISVGGRNYGYTF. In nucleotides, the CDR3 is TGTGCCATCAGTGTGGGGGGCCGGAACTATGGCTACACCTTC.

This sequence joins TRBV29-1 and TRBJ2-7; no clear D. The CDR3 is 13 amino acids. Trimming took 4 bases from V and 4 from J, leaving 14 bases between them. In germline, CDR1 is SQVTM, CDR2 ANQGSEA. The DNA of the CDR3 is TGCAGCGTTGCGGACCGCCAAGCGTACGAGCAGTACTTC. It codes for CSVADRQAYEQYF.

The CDR3 loop is CASSPYIRGNEQYF. The DNA of the CDR3 is TGTGCCAGCAGCCCCTACATCCGGGGCAACGAGCAGTACTTC. V and J are TRBV16 and TRBJ2-7; either TRBD1 or TRBD2 may fit D (5 bases each). The CDR3 totals 14 residues. Trimming took 4 bases from V and 5 from J, leaving 15 bases between them. From germline, CDR1 is KGHSY and CDR2 FQNENV.

The CDR3 spells CASSQDVSSIGNQPQHF. In DNA form, the CDR3 reads TGCGCCAGCAGCCAAGATGTCAGTAGTATCGGCAATCAGCCCCAGCATTTT. This sequence joins TRBV4-3 and TRBJ1-5; D not resolved. This CDR3 has 17 amino acids. V was cut by 0 bases and J by 2 bases, with 14 bases left in between. In germline, CDR1 is LGHNA, CDR2 YSLEER.

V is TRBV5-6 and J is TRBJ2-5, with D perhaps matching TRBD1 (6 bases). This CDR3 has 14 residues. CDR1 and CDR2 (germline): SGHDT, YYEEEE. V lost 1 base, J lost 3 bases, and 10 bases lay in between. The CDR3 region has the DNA TGTGCCAGCAGCTTGACAGGGAATAAAGAGACCCAGTACTTC. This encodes CASSLTGNKETQYF.

As DNA, the CDR3 is TGCGCCAGCAGCCCGTCATTGACAGATAACTATGGCTACACCTTC. It translates to CASSPSLTDNYGYTF. The V and J genes are TRBV4-3 and TRBJ1-2; tentative D call: TRBD1 (5 bases). Germline assignment: CDR1 LGHNA and CDR2 YSLEER. The CDR3 consists of 15 residues. Trimming shortened V by 4 bases and J by 1 base, and 13 bases separated the two germline ends.

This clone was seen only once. DNA for the CDR3: TGTGCCAGCACCCCCGGACAGGGGGTCTCACCCCTCCACTTT. Translation gives CASTPGQGVSPLHF. The rearrangement uses TRBV6-5 and TRBJ1-6, with 10 bases matching TRBD1. From germline, CDR1 is MNHEY and CDR2 SVGAGI. V dropped 7 bases and J dropped 10; count of bases not matched to a gene: 7. CDR3 length equals 14 residues.

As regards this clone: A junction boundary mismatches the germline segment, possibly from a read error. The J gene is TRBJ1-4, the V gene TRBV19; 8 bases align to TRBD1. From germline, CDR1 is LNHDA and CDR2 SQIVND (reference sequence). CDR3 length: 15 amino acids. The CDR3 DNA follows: TGTGCCAGTAGCATAGGAGGACAGGGTAATGAAAAACTGTTTTTT. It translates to CASSIGGQGNEKLFF.

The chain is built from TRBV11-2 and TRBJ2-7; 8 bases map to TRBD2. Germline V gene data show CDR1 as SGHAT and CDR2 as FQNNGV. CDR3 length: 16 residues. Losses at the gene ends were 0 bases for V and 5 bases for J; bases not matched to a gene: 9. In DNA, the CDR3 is TGTGCCAGCAGCTTAGATGGCGGGGGGCGCGGGGACGAGCAGTACTTC. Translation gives CASSLDGGGRGDEQYF.

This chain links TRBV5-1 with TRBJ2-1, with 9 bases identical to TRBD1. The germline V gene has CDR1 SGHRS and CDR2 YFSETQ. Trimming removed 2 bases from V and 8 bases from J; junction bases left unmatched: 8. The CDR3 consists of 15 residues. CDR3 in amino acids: CASSLLGTGIDEQFF. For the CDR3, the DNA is TGCGCCAGCAGCTTATTAGGGACAGGGATAGATGAGCAGTTCTTC.

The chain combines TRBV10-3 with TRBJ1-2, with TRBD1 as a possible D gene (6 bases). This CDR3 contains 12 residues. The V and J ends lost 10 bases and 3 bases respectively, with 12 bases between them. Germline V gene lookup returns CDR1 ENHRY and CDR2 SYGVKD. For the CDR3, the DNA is TGTGCCACGGGGGCGGGGGACTATGGCTACACCTTC. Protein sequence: CATGAGDYGYTF.

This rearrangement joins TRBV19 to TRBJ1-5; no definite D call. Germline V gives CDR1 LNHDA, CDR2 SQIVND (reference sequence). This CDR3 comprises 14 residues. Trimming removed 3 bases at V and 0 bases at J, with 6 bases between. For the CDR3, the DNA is TGTGCCAGTAGTATCAAGGATAGCAATCAGCCCCAGCATTTT. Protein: CASSIKDSNQPQHF. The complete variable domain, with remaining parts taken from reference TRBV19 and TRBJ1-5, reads DGGITQSPKYLFRKEGQNVTLSCEQNLNHDAMYWYRQDPGQGLRLIYYSQIVNDFQKGDIAEGYSVSREKKESFPLTVTSAQKNPTAFYLCASSIKDSNQPQHFGDGTRLSIL.

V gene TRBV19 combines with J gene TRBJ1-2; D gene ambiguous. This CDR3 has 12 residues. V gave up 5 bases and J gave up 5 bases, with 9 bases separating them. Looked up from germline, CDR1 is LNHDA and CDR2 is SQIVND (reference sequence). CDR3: CASSDRAYGYTF. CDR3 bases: TGTGCCAGTAGTGACCGGGCTTATGGCTACACCTTC.

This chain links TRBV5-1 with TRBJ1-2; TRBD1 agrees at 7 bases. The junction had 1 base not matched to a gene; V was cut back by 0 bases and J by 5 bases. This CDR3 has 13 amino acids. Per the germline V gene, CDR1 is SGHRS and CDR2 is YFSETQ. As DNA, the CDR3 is TGCGCCAGCAGCTTGGCGGGACAGTATGGCTACACCTTC. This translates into CASSLAGQYGYTF.

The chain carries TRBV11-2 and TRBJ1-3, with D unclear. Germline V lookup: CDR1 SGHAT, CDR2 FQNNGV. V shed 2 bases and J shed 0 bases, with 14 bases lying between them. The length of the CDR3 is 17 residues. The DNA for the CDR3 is TGTGCCAGCAGCTTATCCCTGGGTCAGGACTCTGGAAACACCATATATTTT. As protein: CASSLSLGQDSGNTIYF.